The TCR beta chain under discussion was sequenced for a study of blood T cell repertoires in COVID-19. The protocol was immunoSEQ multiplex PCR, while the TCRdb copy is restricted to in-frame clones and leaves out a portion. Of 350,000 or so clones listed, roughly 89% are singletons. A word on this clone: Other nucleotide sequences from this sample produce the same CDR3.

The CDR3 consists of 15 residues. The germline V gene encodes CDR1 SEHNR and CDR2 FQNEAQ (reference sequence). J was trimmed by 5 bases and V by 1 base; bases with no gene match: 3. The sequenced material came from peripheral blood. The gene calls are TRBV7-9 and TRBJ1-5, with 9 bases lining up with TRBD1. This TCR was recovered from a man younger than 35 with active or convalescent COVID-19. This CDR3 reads CASSLGTGGDQPQHF. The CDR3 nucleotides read TGTGCCAGCAGCTTAGGAACAGGGGGCGATCAGCCCCAGCATTTT.